The 29 T cell receptor beta chains presented below share a single source sample, sequenced in a study of blood T cell repertoires in COVID-19. Data came from immunoSEQ multiplex PCR; TCRdb stores just in-frame clones and leaves some out. This sample has 55,000 to 80,000 clones, with roughly 90% found just once. The sequenced sample consisted of peripheral blood. The receptors were sampled from a man aged 50 or older with acute or convalescent COVID-19.

This chain links TRBV5-1 with TRBJ2-7; 9 nucleotides line up with TRBD1. The CDR3 covers 15 residues. With V trimmed by 2 bases and J by 3 bases, 6 bases remained unmatched. Germline loops: CDR1 SGHRS, CDR2 YFSETQ. The CDR3 loop reads CASSLQGAGVYEQYF. Here the CDR3 DNA reads TGCGCCAGCAGCTTACAGGGGGCGGGCGTCTACGAGCAGTACTTC.

This clone was seen a handful of times. The chain has TRBV27 and TRBJ2-7, with no clear D. Germline V lookup: CDR1 MNHEY, CDR2 SMNVEV (reference sequence). CDR3 length: 13 residues. V lost 3 bases to trimming and J lost 3 bases, with 9 bases between them. The chain's CDR3 is CASSFPYSYEQYF. CDR3 nucleotides: TGTGCCAGCAGTTTCCCCTACAGCTACGAGCAGTACTTC.

V and J are TRBV5-1 and TRBJ2-1; 10 bases agree with TRBD1. CDR3 size: 14 residues. Germline CDR1 and CDR2: SGHRS and YFSETQ. Trimming took 0 bases from V and 6 from J; bases not matched to a gene: 0. The CDR3 sequence is CASSLGTGGNEQFF. In DNA, the CDR3 is TGCGCCAGCAGCTTGGGGACAGGGGGCAATGAGCAGTTCTTC.

V usage is TRBV6-2 or TRBV6-3 and J usage is TRBJ2-3; TRBD2 aligns across 11 bases. Looked up from germline, CDR1 is MNHEY and CDR2 is SVGEGT. CDR3 length: 16 residues. The junction had 3 bases not matched to a gene; V was cut back by 1 base and J by 3 bases. The CDR3 here is CASSYLSSGGTDTQYF. In DNA form, the CDR3 reads TGTGCCAGCAGTTACTTGTCTAGCGGGGGGACAGATACGCAGTATTTT.

This chain uses TRBV5-6 with TRBJ1-5; possibly TRBD1 for D (6 bases). Trimming pared 4 bases from V and 6 bases from J, leaving 14 bases between. CDR3 size: 14 residues. Germline-derived CDR1 and CDR2 are SGHDT and YYEEEE. This chain's CDR3 is CASSQTGKGQPQHF. The CDR3, as DNA: TGTGCCAGCAGCCAGACAGGAAAGGGTCAGCCCCAGCATTTT.

The chain employs TRBV6-2 or TRBV6-3 and TRBJ1-1; possibly TRBD1 for D (6 bases). CDR1 is MNHEY, CDR2 SVGEGT, per germline. This CDR3 contains 14 residues. Between the trimmed V and J ends, which lost 5 bases and 3 bases, there was a span of 13 bases. This CDR3 is CASSPQGPYTEAFF. CDR3 nucleotide sequence: TGTGCCAGCAGTCCCCAGGGGCCTTACACTGAAGCTTTCTTT.

The chain combines TRBV3-1 (or the pseudogene TRBV3-2) with TRBJ2-3; D is undetermined. The CDR3 is 15 amino acids. The V gene's germline CDR1 is LGHDT and CDR2 YNNKEL (reference sequence). V was cut by 0 bases and J by 2 bases, with 9 bases left in between. As DNA, the CDR3 is TGTGCCAGCAGCCAAGACCCCCTTTCCACAGATACGCAGTATTTT. This sequence encodes CASSQDPLSTDTQYF.

The V and J genes are TRBV9 and TRBJ2-3, with 7 bases that match TRBD1. Germline loops: CDR1 SGDLS, CDR2 YYNGEE. V gave up 4 bases and J gave up 2 bases; unmatched junction bases: 7. The CDR3 loop spans 15 amino acids. DNA of the CDR3: TGTGCCAGCAGCCCCTGGGACAGAATCACAGATACGCAGTATTTT. Translated, it gives CASSPWDRITDTQYF.

The sample holds one count of this clone. The chain has TRBV6-5 and TRBJ2-7; possible D gene TRBD1, 5 bases. The germline V gene has CDR1 MNHEY and CDR2 SVGAGI. V shed 7 bases and J shed 0 bases, with 10 bases lying between them. This CDR3 contains 13 residues. The CDR3 DNA sequence: TGTGCCAGCACTACAGGTGCCTCCTACGAGCAGTACTTC. The encoded protein is CASTTGASYEQYF.

CDR3 region: CASSDPGSRTQYF. DNA for the CDR3: TGTGCCAGCAGCGACCCCGGGTCGCGGACGCAGTATTTT. The chain couples TRBV7-2 to TRBJ2-3, with D unclear. V lost 5 bases to trimming and J lost 9 bases, with 15 bases between them. Germline V gene lookup returns CDR1 SGHTA and CDR2 FQGNSA. The CDR3 runs to 13 residues.

This clone was recorded once. The V gene is TRBV15, the J gene TRBJ2-4, with 7 positions matching TRBD1. The germline V gene encodes CDR1 LNHNV and CDR2 YYDKDF (reference sequence). Losses at the gene ends were 5 bases for V and 4 bases for J; bases not matched to a gene: 8. The CDR3 length is 15 residues. CDR3 nucleotide sequence: TGTGCCACCAGCGGGTGGGACAGTCGAAAAAACATTCAGTACTTC. Protein product: CATSGWDSRKNIQYF.

The CDR3 nucleotides read TGTGCCATCAGTACTGCCCCAGGACAGGGCGGGGGCAATGAGCAGTTCTTC. It specifies CAISTAPGQGGGNEQFF. J is TRBJ2-1 and V is TRBV10-3; tentatively, D is TRBD1 (8 bases). Trimming took off 5 bases at V and 6 bases at J, with 23 bases between the two ends. The CDR3 has 17 residues. From germline, CDR1 is ENHRY and CDR2 SYGVKD.

This sequence joins TRBV7-3 and TRBJ2-5; 8 bases are shared with TRBD2. The J segment lost 4 bases and the V segment lost 1 base, leaving 8 bases of the junction unmatched. From germline, CDR1 is SGHTA and CDR2 FQGTGA. This CDR3 spans 16 amino acids. CDR3 sequence: CASSLSPRGVRETQYF. CDR3 in DNA: TGTGCCAGCAGCTTAAGTCCGCGGGGGGTCAGAGAGACCCAGTACTTC.

The chain's CDR3 is CASSDSGGSADTQYF. The CDR3 DNA reads as TGTGCCAGCAGCGATAGCGGGGGGAGCGCAGATACGCAGTATTTT. The chain couples TRBV9 to TRBJ2-3; 10 positions agree with TRBD2. Looked up from germline, CDR1 is SGDLS and CDR2 is YYNGEE. With V trimmed by 3 bases and J by 4 bases, 5 bases remained unmatched. This CDR3 contains 15 residues.

This clone was found once. The V call is TRBV5-1, the J call TRBJ2-7, with TRBD1 as a possible D gene (6 bases). The CDR3 sequence is 15 residues long. Germline assignment: CDR1 SGHRS and CDR2 YFSETQ. V dropped 4 bases and J dropped 1 base, with 15 bases sitting between them. CDR3 protein: CASSKSRDTSYEQYF. DNA for the CDR3: TGCGCCAGCAGCAAAAGTAGGGACACTTCCTACGAGCAGTACTTC.

The chain carries TRBV3-1 (or the pseudogene TRBV3-2) and TRBJ2-5, with a tentative D call TRBD1 (5 bases). The CDR3 has 15 amino acids. V was shortened by 5 bases and J by 3 bases, with 16 bases between the two germline ends. Looked up from germline, CDR1 is LGHDT and CDR2 is YNNKEL (reference sequence). The DNA for the CDR3 is TGTGCCAGCAGCAGTCCATATGCCAGGGAAGAGACCCAGTACTTC. Its protein product is CASSSPYAREETQYF.

This chain connects TRBV3-1 (or the pseudogene TRBV3-2) to TRBJ1-6; D possibly corresponds to TRBD1 (5 bases). This CDR3 is 14 amino acids long. Germline CDR1 reads LGHDT; CDR2 reads YNNKEL (reference sequence). Trimming took 7 bases from V and 5 from J, leaving 12 bases between them. As DNA, the CDR3 is TGTGCCAGCACTCAGGGTGCAGATAATTCACCCCTCCACTTT. Protein: CASTQGADNSPLHF.

Worth noting for this clone: Other DNA variants within this sample encode the same CDR3. The CDR3 sequence is CASSQGTGPKNIQYF. The DNA for the CDR3 is TGTGCCAGCAGCCAGGGGACAGGTCCCAAAAACATTCAGTACTTC. The chain combines TRBV3-1 (or the pseudogene TRBV3-2) with TRBJ2-4; TRBD1 agrees at 8 bases. Germline assignment: CDR1 LGHDT and CDR2 YNNKEL (reference sequence). Germline trimming cut 3 bases from V and 2 bases from J; bases unmatched to any gene: 3. This CDR3 is 15 amino acids long.

The rearrangement joins TRBV19 to TRBJ1-1; no clear D. V lost 4 bases and J lost 11, with 14 bases in between. The germline V gene encodes CDR1 LNHDA and CDR2 SQIVND (reference sequence). This CDR3 has 12 amino acids. The CDR3 nucleotides are TGTGCCAGTAGTAGCCGCGGAGGTGCGGCTTTCTTT. This sequence encodes CASSSRGGAAFF.

DNA for the CDR3: TGTGCCAGCAGCCCTCGGACAGGGGGACGAGAGACCCAGTACTTC. Translated: CASSPRTGGRETQYF. The gene calls are TRBV11-1 and TRBJ2-5; 10 nucleotides match TRBD1. There are 15 residues in the CDR3. Germline CDR1 SGHAT, CDR2 FQDESV (reference sequence). V was pared by 5 bases and J by 4 bases, with 7 bases of the junction left unmatched. Looking up the rest from reference TRBV11-1 and TRBJ2-5 gives the full variable domain: EAEVAQSPRYKITEKSQAVAFWCDPISGHATLYWYRQILGQGPELLVQFQDESVVDDSQLPKDRFSAERLKGVDSTLKIQPAELGDSAMYLCASSPRTGGRETQYFGPGTRLLVL.

The chain combines TRBV19 with TRBJ2-5; 12 nucleotides line up with TRBD1. The V gene end was trimmed by 4 bases and the J gene end by 4 bases; junction bases not matched to a gene: 4. There are 15 residues in the CDR3. Germline V gene data show CDR1 as LNHDA and CDR2 as SQIVND (reference sequence). The CDR3: CASSSRDRGRETQYF. Here the CDR3 DNA reads TGTGCCAGTAGTAGCCGGGACAGGGGGCGAGAGACCCAGTACTTC.

The chain couples TRBV24-1 to TRBJ2-1; 10 bases map to TRBD1. Germline values: CDR1 KGHDR, CDR2 SFDVKD. V lost 9 bases and J lost 6; bases outside the gene matches: 4. The CDR3 runs 13 residues. The CDR3 DNA sequence: TGTGCCACCGGGACAGGGGCCGTCAATGAGCAGTTCTTC. It encodes CATGTGAVNEQFF.

In DNA, the CDR3 is TGTGCCAGCAGGCTCTCGGGAGGCCAAGAGACCCAGTACTTC. Translated: CASRLSGGQETQYF. The chain links TRBV28 to TRBJ2-5; TRBD2 agrees at 7 bases. The CDR3 sequence is 14 residues long. The trim removed 6 bases at V and 1 base at J, leaving 5 bases unmatched. CDR1 and CDR2 (germline): MDHEN, SYDVKM.

This clone was detected only once. J is TRBJ1-4 and V is TRBV7-9; D is uncertain. Germline V CDR1 and CDR2: SEHNR, FQNEAQ (reference sequence). The V gene lost 5 bases and the J gene lost 2 bases, with 9 bases spanning the gap. The CDR3 loop spans 14 amino acids. The CDR3 DNA sequence: TGTGCCAGCAGCCTTACGGGGACTAATGAAAAACTGTTTTTT. The encoded protein is CASSLTGTNEKLFF.

The chain joins TRBV5-1 to TRBJ1-6, with D possibly matching TRBD1 (6 bases). Germline lookup yields CDR1 SGHRS and CDR2 YFSETQ. The CDR3 runs 15 residues. The V end lost 4 bases, the J end lost 8 bases, and 16 bases lay between the germline ends. The CDR3 coding sequence is TGCGCCAGCAGCCGCGGTGGCAGGGGTGATTCACCCCTCCACTTT. Amino acid sequence: CASSRGGRGDSPLHF.

The chain recombines TRBV18 with TRBJ2-2; 8 positions match TRBD1. The CDR3 loop spans 20 amino acids. Germline V gene lookup returns CDR1 KGHSH and CDR2 LQKENI. J was trimmed by 5 bases and V by 1 base; bases with no gene match: 18. The CDR3 region has the DNA TGTGCCAGCTCACCACGGCCCCGAGGACAGGGTAATCGGATTACCGGGGAGCTGTTTTTT. It yields the protein CASSPRPRGQGNRITGELFF.

The genes are TRBV12-5 and TRBJ2-3; D is unclear. Germline V gene sequence: CDR1 LGHNT, CDR2 FRNRAP. CDR3 length equals 14 residues. The V end was cut by 3 bases, the J end by 1 base, with 8 bases between. The CDR3 protein is CASGFPGRTDTQYF. The CDR3 DNA follows: TGTGCTAGTGGTTTCCCCGGTCGCACAGATACGCAGTATTTT.

The V gene is TRBV6-5, the J gene TRBJ1-2; a weak D match, TRBD1 (6 bases). Trimming removed 6 bases at V and 2 bases at J, with 10 bases between. Germline lookup yields CDR1 MNHEY and CDR2 SVGAGI. CDR3 length: 13 amino acids. The CDR3 loop is CASRDRRNYGYTF. In nucleotides, the CDR3 is TGTGCCAGCAGAGACAGGCGGAACTATGGCTACACCTTC.

The rearrangement joins TRBV4-2 to TRBJ2-3; 8 bases line up with TRBD1. The CDR3 consists of 15 residues. Germline CDR1 and CDR2: LGHNA and YNFKEQ. Losses at the gene ends were 3 bases for V and 3 bases for J; bases not matched to a gene: 5. CDR3: CASSHHRDRTDTQYF. CDR3 DNA sequence: TGTGCCAGCAGCCACCATCGGGACAGGACAGATACGCAGTATTTT.